The 17 T cell receptor beta chains in this list originate from one sample, sequenced in a study of metastatic and nonmetastatic thyroid tumors. No treatment of any kind had been given to any patient before thyroid surgery. TCRdb re-called the PCR reads via MiXCR. The repertoire holds 20,000 to 25,000 clones, approximately 30% seen once, with roughly 5.5% in the top ten. The sample taken for sequencing was tumor tissue. These receptors were obtained from a female donor with papillary thyroid cancer or a benign thyroid nodule (not recorded which). Some clones in this sample may be carry-over from other donors' samples.

This clone was seen only once. The chain joins TRBV5-5 to TRBJ2-1; D call uncertain. There are 12 residues in the CDR3. Looked up from germline, CDR1 is SGHKS and CDR2 is YYEKEE (reference sequence). V was pared by 0 bases and J by 9 bases, with 7 bases between. The DNA of the CDR3 is TGTGCCAGCAGCTTGGTGGTTGCTGAGCAGTTCTTC. Amino acid sequence: CASSLVVAEQFF.

This clone was counted at least ten times. The chain recombines TRBV5-1 with TRBJ1-3, with D perhaps matching TRBD1 (5 bases). CDR1 and CDR2 from the germline V gene are SGHRS and YFSETQ. The CDR3 runs to 14 residues. The V and J ends lost 4 bases and 0 bases respectively, with 8 bases between them. The CDR3 sequence: CASSATASGNTIYF. As DNA, the CDR3 is TGCGCCAGCAGCGCGACAGCCTCTGGAAACACCATATATTTT.

This clone was counted at least ten times. This chain joins TRBV18 and TRBJ2-2; the D call may be TRBD1 or TRBD2 (6 bases each). There are 17 residues in the CDR3. The germline V gene has CDR1 KGHSH and CDR2 LQKENI. The V and J ends lost 0 bases and 3 bases respectively, with 14 bases between them. CDR3 sequence: CASSPPRGQVYTGELFF. The CDR3 DNA reads as TGTGCCAGCTCACCACCTCGGGGGCAAGTTTACACCGGGGAGCTGTTTTTT.

This clone appeared a few times. A read error is possible here, since a much larger clone lies one base away. The CDR3 reads CSVPGTGITDTQYF. The CDR3, as DNA: TGCAGCGTTCCGGGGACGGGAATCACAGATACGCAGTATTTT. The genes are TRBV29-1 and TRBJ2-3; D possibly uses TRBD1 or TRBD2 (5 bases each). The V end was cut by 5 bases, the J end by 2 bases, with 14 bases between. CDR3 length: 14 residues. Germline-derived CDR1 and CDR2 are SQVTM and ANQGSEA.

Judged by abundance, this clone is medium-sized (0.01 to 0.1%). The chain couples TRBV6-2 or TRBV6-3 to TRBJ2-7; D gene ambiguous. V was trimmed by 3 bases and J by 2 bases, leaving 5 bases between them. Germline lookup yields CDR1 MNHEY and CDR2 SVGEGT. The CDR3 runs to 12 residues. CDR3 nucleotides: TGTGCCAGCAGTTATTTTCCCTACGAGCAGTACTTC. It translates to CASSYFPYEQYF.

For the CDR3, the DNA is TGTGCCAGCAGCTCAACAAAGGAGGTCTCATACAATGAGCAGTTCTTC. This encodes CASSSTKEVSYNEQFF. The chain has TRBV11-1 and TRBJ2-1; D possibly corresponds to TRBD2 (5 bases). The germline CDR1 and CDR2 sequences are SGHAT and FQDESV (reference sequence). CDR3 length: 16 residues. Trimming pared 4 bases from V and 4 bases from J, leaving 17 bases between.

This clone occurred many times. The V and J genes are TRBV2 and TRBJ1-2; D is perhaps TRBD1 (6 bases). CDR3 size: 13 residues. Trimming cost V 2 bases and J 4 bases, with 8 bases left between them. CDR1 and CDR2 from the germline V gene are SNHLY and FYNNEI. DNA for the CDR3: TGTGCCAGCAGTGAACAGGGGAGCTATGGCTACACCTTC. It yields the protein CASSEQGSYGYTF.

This clone was observed many times. This sequence joins TRBV15 and TRBJ1-5; maybe TRBD1 (6 bases). This CDR3 spans 15 amino acids. The germline V gene has CDR1 LNHNV and CDR2 YYDKDF (reference sequence). Trimming took 3 bases from V and 6 from J, leaving 15 bases between them. The CDR3 here is CATSSDIQGGQPQHF. The CDR3 DNA follows: TGTGCCACCAGCAGTGACATACAGGGCGGTCAGCCCCAGCATTTT.

Ten or more counts support this clone. The chain couples TRBV20-1 to TRBJ2-7; 8 bases match TRBD1. There are 12 residues in the CDR3. Germline loops: CDR1 DFQATT, CDR2 SNEGSKA (reference sequence). DNA of the CDR3: TGCACCGTAGAGGGACAGGTTGGCGAGCAGTACTTC. It yields the protein CTVEGQVGEQYF.

CDR3: CASILGPRTGSDGYTF. The CDR3 DNA follows: TGTGCCAGCATCCTTGGCCCCCGGACAGGGTCTGATGGCTACACCTTC. The chain combines TRBV11-1 with TRBJ1-2; 8 bases line up with TRBD1. This CDR3 region has 16 residues. Germline V gene lookup returns CDR1 SGHAT and CDR2 FQDESV (reference sequence). Germline trimming cut 7 bases from V and 6 bases from J; bases unmatched to any gene: 16.

On this clone itself: A junction end diverges from the germline sequence, so it may reflect a read error. The chain recombines TRBV5-1 with TRBJ2-7; TRBD1 matches 8 bases. Germline CDR1 reads SGHRS; CDR2 reads YFSETQ. The CDR3 loop spans 15 amino acids. The CDR3 here is CASSLAGGIFYEQYF. The CDR3 coding sequence is TGCGCCAGCAGCTTGGCAGGGGGCATCTTTTACGAGCAGTACTTT.

This clone was seen many times. This sequence may be a read error, since a much larger clone differs from it by one base. The final CDR3 position lacks the conserved phenylalanine or tryptophan, pointing to a likely read error. This specimen includes other DNA sequences encoding the same CDR3. The chain combines TRBV6-2 or TRBV6-3 with TRBJ2-1; D not resolved. V was cut by 6 bases and J by 2 bases, with 11 bases left in between. This CDR3 has 14 amino acids. Germline CDR1 is MNHEY and CDR2 is SVGEGT. The CDR3 here is CASRFSDPYNEQFL. CDR3 in DNA: TGTGCCAGCAGATTTTCGGATCCCTACAATGAGCAGTTCCTC.

The CDR3 nucleotides read TGTGCCAGCAGTCCCTCTAGCGCAAGCGGGGAGCTGTTTTTT. Its protein product is CASSPSSASGELFF. This chain links TRBV28 with TRBJ2-2; D perhaps matches TRBD2 (6 bases). The CDR3 has 14 residues. Per germline, CDR1 MDHEN and CDR2 SYDVKM. Trimming took 5 bases from V and 7 from J, leaving 14 bases between them.

In its sample, this clone was seen many times. The chain combines TRBV12-3 or TRBV12-4 with TRBJ2-1, with 10 positions matching TRBD1. CDR3 length: 13 residues. V lost 7 bases, J lost 6 bases, and 3 bases stayed unmatched. CDR3 nucleotides: TGTGCCAGCACCCGGACAGGGGGCAATGAGCAGTTCTTC. Translating it yields CASTRTGGNEQFF.

This clone showed up many times. The chain uses TRBV2 and TRBJ2-5; D may be TRBD1 (6 bases). The CDR3 totals 17 residues. Germline CDR1 and CDR2: SNHLY and FYNNEI. The V end lost 4 bases, the J end lost 0 bases, and 18 bases lay between the germline ends. CDR3 coding DNA: TGTGCCAGCAGTGGCACAGGGTCCCACCTGTACCAAGAGACCCAGTACTTC. Its translation is CASSGTGSHLYQETQYF. The variable domain in full, with the rest retrieved from reference TRBV2 and TRBJ2-5, is EPEVTQTPSHQVTQMGQEVILRCVPISNHLYFYWYRQILGQKVEFLVSFYNNEISEKSEIFDDQFSVERPDGSNFTLKIRSTKLEDSAMYFCASSGTGSHLYQETQYFGPGTRLLVL.

Of note for this clone: This CDR3 fails to terminate in the conserved phenylalanine or tryptophan, so it likely reflects a read error. The V gene is TRBV15, the J gene TRBJ2-1; 8 bases map to TRBD2. Trimming took 2 bases from V and 8 from J; bases not matched to a gene: 11. This CDR3 contains 16 residues. From germline, CDR1 is LNHNV and CDR2 YYDKDF (reference sequence). DNA of the CDR3: TGTGCCACCAGCAGAAATCTCGGGGGGGGCCCGGATGAGCAGTTCCTC. It encodes CATSRNLGGGPDEQFL.

In its sample, this clone was seen a few times. The chain links TRBV7-9 to TRBJ1-3; possible D gene TRBD1, 5 bases. Trimming took 5 bases from V and 5 from J, leaving 13 bases between them. Per the germline V gene, CDR1 is SEHNR and CDR2 is FQNEAQ (reference sequence). The length of the CDR3 is 14 residues. The CDR3 reads CASSPGQRRNTIYF. The CDR3 nucleotides read TGTGCCAGCAGCCCAGGACAAAGGCGAAACACCATATATTTT.